This T cell receptor beta chain was documented in a study of blood T cell repertoires in COVID-19. The overall study: The study counted Cohort 3 donors as recovered given two negative PCRs, clearance, or symptom resolution. Specimens from acute and convalescent COVID-19 originated in the United States, Italy and Spain. Sources were T cells, B-cell-depleted T cells, or PBMCs; the material itself was cDNA or gDNA.

Germline lookup yields CDR1 LNHDA and CDR2 SQIVND (reference sequence). The ends lost 6 bases at V and 4 bases at J; junction bases unmatched: 2. The CDR3 runs 12 residues. The table came from immunoSEQ multiplex PCR; TCRdb's copy has only in-frame clones and leaves some out. The sample carries around 300,000 clones, about 88% recorded once. This clonotype was sampled from a woman in her sixties in a cohort exposed to, infected with or recovered from COVID-19 (not recorded which). The chain combines TRBV19 with TRBJ1-1, with TRBD1 identical over 7 bases. Sequencing input: PBMCs or T cells enriched from blood (not recorded which). The DNA of the CDR3 is TGTGCCAGTAGGAACAGGGGCACTGAAGCTTTCTTT. This gives the protein CASRNRGTEAFF.